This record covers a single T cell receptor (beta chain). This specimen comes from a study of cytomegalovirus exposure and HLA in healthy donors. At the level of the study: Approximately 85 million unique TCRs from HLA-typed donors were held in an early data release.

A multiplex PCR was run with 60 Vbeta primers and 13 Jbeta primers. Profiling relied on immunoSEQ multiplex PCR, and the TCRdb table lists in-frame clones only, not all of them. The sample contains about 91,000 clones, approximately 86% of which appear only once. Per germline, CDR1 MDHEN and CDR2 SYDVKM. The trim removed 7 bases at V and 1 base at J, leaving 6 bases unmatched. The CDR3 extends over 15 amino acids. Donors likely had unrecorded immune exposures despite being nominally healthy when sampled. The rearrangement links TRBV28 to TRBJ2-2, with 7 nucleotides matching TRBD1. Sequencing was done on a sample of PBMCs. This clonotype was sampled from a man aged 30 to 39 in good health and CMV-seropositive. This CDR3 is CASTYRDRNTGELFF. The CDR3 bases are TGTGCCAGCACATACCGGGACAGGAACACCGGGGAGCTGTTTTTT.